The clone carrying this T cell receptor beta chain was picked up one time. The sample comes from a study of T cell changes during pregnancy in multiple sclerosis. Germline V gives CDR1 PRHDT, CDR2 FYEKMQ (reference sequence). The junction had 11 bases not matched to a gene; V was cut back by 5 bases and J by 6 bases. The CDR3 extends over 15 amino acids. Only in-frame clones appear in the TCRdb table, and some are missing; sequencing was by immunoSEQ multiplex PCR. The repertoire has fewer than 60,000 clones, approximately 94% of them found once; the top ten carry around 0.34%. This chain connects TRBV13 to TRBJ2-7; 9 positions agree with TRBD2. The sequences come from CD4+ T cells from peripheral blood mononuclear cells, collected in the third trimester of pregnancy. This clonotype was obtained from a female donor with multiple sclerosis, enrolled in a pregnancy study. The CDR3 nucleotides read TGTGCCAGCAGCCCGAAGTTAGCGGGAGTAGGCGAGCAGTACTTC. Translation gives CASSPKLAGVGEQYF.